Following are 23 T cell receptor beta chains from one sample sequenced in a study of a mutant IDH1 vaccine in newly diagnosed glioma (dated by TCRdb to the early 2020s). These receptors are not linked to any known antigen. The receptor library was made with the immunoSEQ multiplex PCR assay. This is the immuneACCESS table as TCRdb keeps it, with only in-frame sequences that have V and J called. A part of the clones is gone; compared with another copy, unresolved V genes explain less than half, and the rest is unexplained. This sample has 84,000 or so clones in its table, and 70% to 90% of those were observed once. In total, the top ten clones hold around 5% of the sample. The time point label corresponds to: week 47, end of study. Each vaccine dose, consisting of 300 ug of a 20-mer mutant IDH1 peptide in Montanide, was administered subcutaneously with topical imiquimod. The input for sequencing was PBMCs, taken from a glioma patient whose treatment included an IDH1 peptide vaccine. These receptors all come from a man aged 40-55 years with glioma.

The J gene is TRBJ2-5, the V gene TRBV11-2; 7 nucleotides line up with TRBD2. The CDR3 is 16 amino acids. V lost 5 bases to trimming and J lost 4 bases; unmatched junction nucleotides: 13. CDR1 and CDR2 from the germline V gene are SGHAT and FQNNGV. CDR3 bases: TGTGCCAGCAGCCATCCGATGAGGACTAGGGGAGAGACCCAGTACTTC. This encodes CASSHPMRTRGETQYF.

This clone was detected ten times or more. A junction boundary mismatches the germline segment, possibly from a read error. The gene calls are TRBV6-1 and TRBJ2-2, with 11 bases that match TRBD2. Germline CDR1 and CDR2: MNHNS and SASEGT. The CDR3 extends over 16 amino acids. For the CDR3, the DNA is TGTGCCAGCACTGAAGTAGCGGGGGGGGTCACCGGGGAGCTGTTTTTT. This sequence encodes CASTEVAGGVTGELFF.

V and J are TRBV28 and TRBJ2-1; TRBD1 matches 9 bases. Germline V gives CDR1 MDHEN, CDR2 SYDVKM. The CDR3 totals 13 residues. V shed 7 bases and J 8 bases; nucleotides not matched to a gene: 6. The CDR3 sequence: CASNKQGAHEQFF. The CDR3 nucleotides are TGTGCCAGCAACAAACAGGGGGCGCATGAGCAGTTCTTC.

The V and J genes are TRBV7-2 and TRBJ2-1, with a possible D match to TRBD2 (6 bases). The CDR3 consists of 14 residues. V dropped 11 bases and J dropped 0 bases, with 14 bases sitting between them. The germline V gene encodes CDR1 SGHTA and CDR2 FQGNSA. CDR3 nucleotide sequence: TGTGCCGTTCGGGACTCTAGCTCCTACAATGAGCAGTTCTTC. It yields the protein CAVRDSSSYNEQFF. The variable domain in full, completed from reference TRBV7-2 and TRBJ2-1, reads GAGVSQSPSNKVTEKGKDVELRCDPISGHTALYWYRQSLGQGLEFLIYFQGNSAPDKSGLPSDRFSAERTGGSVSTLTIQRTQQEDSAVYLCAVRDSSSYNEQFFGPGTRLTVL.

The gene calls are TRBV19 and TRBJ1-2; D is uncertain. Per the germline V gene, CDR1 is LNHDA and CDR2 is SQIVND (reference sequence). V lost 2 bases and J 0 bases, leaving 7 bases between the germline ends. The CDR3 totals 14 residues. Written as DNA, the CDR3 is TGTGCCAGTAGTATAATAGGAGCTAACTATGGCTACACCTTC. Its protein is CASSIIGANYGYTF.

The chain links TRBV19 to TRBJ2-3; the D gene is possibly TRBD1 (5 bases). Trimming shortened V by 6 bases and J by 5 bases, and 15 bases separated the two germline ends. Germline-derived CDR1 and CDR2 are LNHDA and SQIVND (reference sequence). CDR3 length equals 14 residues. The CDR3 DNA is TGTGCCAGTAGCCAAGCAGGGTTGGGAGATACGCAGTATTTT. This encodes CASSQAGLGDTQYF. Drawing the rest from reference TRBV19 and TRBJ2-3, the complete variable domain is DGGITQSPKYLFRKEGQNVTLSCEQNLNHDAMYWYRQDPGQGLRLIYYSQIVNDFQKGDIAEGYSVSREKKESFPLTVTSAQKNPTAFYLCASSQAGLGDTQYFGPGTRLTVL.

V gene TRBV6-4 combines with J gene TRBJ2-1; 7 nucleotides line up with TRBD1. The V gene end was trimmed by 5 bases and the J gene end by 7 bases; junction bases not matched to a gene: 8. The CDR3 has 14 residues. Germline CDR1 reads MRHNA; CDR2 reads SNTAGT. The CDR3 nucleotides are TGTGCCAGCAGTTATCGACAGGGAGTAAATGAGCAGTTCTTC. It yields the protein CASSYRQGVNEQFF.

The chain recombines TRBV5-1 with TRBJ2-3; 9 bases line up with TRBD1. Germline CDR1 reads SGHRS; CDR2 reads YFSETQ. The V gene end was trimmed by 4 bases and the J gene end by 5 bases; junction bases not matched to a gene: 8. This CDR3 has 15 residues. Written as DNA, the CDR3 is TGCGCCAGCAGCACTCCACAGGGGGCTATAGATACGCAGTATTTT. The encoded protein is CASSTPQGAIDTQYF.

This rearrangement joins TRBV5-8 to TRBJ2-3, with TRBD2 identical over 9 bases. The length of the CDR3 is 16 residues. Per the germline V gene, CDR1 is SGHTS and CDR2 is YDEGEE. The ends lost 0 bases at V and 0 bases at J; junction bases unmatched: 2. The CDR3, as DNA: TGTGCCAGCAGCTTGGTAGCGGGAGCTAGCACAGATACGCAGTATTTT. Encoded protein: CASSLVAGASTDTQYF.

This chain links TRBV15 with TRBJ2-1; the D gene is possibly TRBD2 (6 bases). The CDR3 spans 15 residues. V was shortened by 2 bases and J by 1 base, with 9 bases between the two germline ends. Germline assignment: CDR1 LNHNV and CDR2 YYDKDF (reference sequence). CDR3 amino acids: CATSRLGSSYNEQFF. The CDR3 DNA reads TGTGCCACCAGCAGACTCGGGAGTTCCTACAATGAGCAGTTCTTC.

The chain combines TRBV7-2 with TRBJ1-3, with TRBD1 as a possible D gene (5 bases). Trimming took off 2 bases at V and 1 base at J, with 18 bases between the two ends. The germline CDR1 and CDR2 sequences are SGHTA and FQGNSA. The CDR3 spans 18 residues. The CDR3 loop is CASSLSGLAGRSGNTIYF. The CDR3 nucleotides read TGTGCCAGCAGCTTAAGCGGCTTGGCAGGGCGTTCTGGAAACACCATATATTTT.

This clone was observed a single time. The chain couples TRBV19 to TRBJ1-3; TRBD1 matches at 8 bases. Germline V gene lookup returns CDR1 LNHDA and CDR2 SQIVND (reference sequence). Unmatched junction bases numbered 10, after V lost 5 bases and J lost 4 bases. CDR3 length: 16 amino acids. CDR3 protein: CASSPYSRDRGNTIYF. In DNA form, the CDR3 reads TGTGCCAGTAGTCCCTACTCCCGGGACAGGGGAAACACCATATATTTT.

CDR3 residues: CASSILDTQYF. Here the CDR3 DNA reads TGTGCCAGCAGTATCTTAGATACGCAGTATTTT. V gene TRBV7-2 combines with J gene TRBJ2-3; D is uncertain. V was shortened by 6 bases and J by 5 bases, with 6 bases between the two germline ends. This CDR3 has 11 amino acids. Germline V CDR1 and CDR2: SGHTA, FQGNSA.

V and J are TRBV28 and TRBJ1-1; 7 positions agree with TRBD1. CDR1 and CDR2 (germline): MDHEN, SYDVKM. The V gene end was trimmed by 5 bases and the J gene end by 6 bases; junction bases not matched to a gene: 3. The CDR3 sequence is 12 residues long. The CDR3 bases are TGTGCCAGCAGTCGACAGGGCCCTGAAGCTTTCTTT. As protein: CASSRQGPEAFF.

This clone was picked up a small number of times. The V gene is TRBV7-2, the J gene TRBJ2-5; D tentatively reads TRBD1 or TRBD2 (5 bases each). Trimming took off 5 bases at V and 4 bases at J, with 20 bases between the two ends. The CDR3 sequence is 16 residues long. Germline-derived CDR1 and CDR2 are SGHTA and FQGNSA. CDR3 in amino acids: CASSPSTGTSRETQYF. The CDR3 bases are TGTGCCAGCAGCCCCTCCACAGGAACTAGTCGAGAGACCCAGTACTTC.

The chain is built from TRBV11-2 and TRBJ1-6; D gene uncertain. Germline V gene data show CDR1 as SGHAT and CDR2 as FQNNGV. This CDR3 has 17 amino acids. Trimming removed 0 bases at V and 2 bases at J, with 11 bases between. CDR3 sequence: CASSLEGIRAYNSPLHF. The CDR3 DNA follows: TGTGCCAGCAGCTTAGAGGGGATAAGGGCCTATAATTCACCCCTCCACTTT. The variable domain in full, with the rest retrieved from reference TRBV11-2 and TRBJ1-6, is EAGVAQSPRYKIIEKRQSVAFWCNPISGHATLYWYQQILGQGPKLLIQFQNNGVVDDSQLPKDRFSAERLKGVDSTLKIQPAKLEDSAVYLCASSLEGIRAYNSPLHFGNGTRLTVT.

The chain employs TRBV5-6 and TRBJ2-7, with TRBD1 identical over 7 bases. Looked up from germline, CDR1 is SGHDT and CDR2 is YYEEEE. J was trimmed by 1 base and V by 4 bases; bases with no gene match: 8. This CDR3 region has 15 residues. The CDR3 coding sequence is TGTGCCAGCAGCCCCGGACAGGACCCTTCCTACGAGCAGTACTTC. Protein: CASSPGQDPSYEQYF.

This chain links TRBV7-2 with TRBJ1-4, with TRBD1 as a possible D gene (6 bases). V lost 5 bases, J lost 8 bases, and 24 bases lay in between. This CDR3 region has 17 residues. CDR1 SGHTA and CDR2 FQGNSA come from the germline V gene. The DNA of the CDR3 is TGTGCCAGCAGCCAAGAGGCGGTAACAGGGAGGAAAGAAAAACTGTTTTTT. Translating it yields CASSQEAVTGRKEKLFF.

This sequence joins TRBV5-6 and TRBJ2-4; the match to TRBD1 covers 8 bases. Germline trimming cut 4 bases from V and 5 bases from J; bases unmatched to any gene: 5. This CDR3 has 14 residues. Germline V gene sequence: CDR1 SGHDT, CDR2 YYEEEE. The DNA for the CDR3 is TGTGCCAGCAGCCGGACAGGGATCCAAAACATTCAGTACTTC. It is translated as CASSRTGIQNIQYF. The full variable domain, with the rest looked up from reference TRBV5-6 and TRBJ2-4, is DAGVTQSPTHLIKTRGQQVTLRCSPKSGHDTVSWYQQALGQGPQFIFQYYEEEERQRGNFPDRFSGHQFPNYSSELNVNALLLGDSALYLCASSRTGIQNIQYFGAGTRLSVL.

V gene TRBV7-3 combines with J gene TRBJ2-1, with 7 bases fitting TRBD1. CDR3 size: 16 residues. J was trimmed by 3 bases and V by 1 base; bases with no gene match: 6. The germline V gene has CDR1 SGHTA and CDR2 FQGTGA. The CDR3 reads CASSLIAGQDYNEQFF. The CDR3 region has the DNA TGTGCCAGCAGCTTAATCGCCGGACAGGACTACAATGAGCAGTTCTTC.

This chain joins TRBV5-1 and TRBJ1-1, with TRBD1 identical over 10 bases. With V trimmed by 4 bases and J by 1 base, 4 bases remained unmatched. This CDR3 is 15 amino acids long. CDR1 and CDR2 from the germline V gene are SGHRS and YFSETQ. This CDR3 reads CASSPRTGGNTEAFF. In DNA, the CDR3 is TGCGCCAGCAGCCCCAGGACAGGGGGGAACACTGAAGCTTTCTTT.

To note about this clone: One junction end does not reproduce the germline sequence, and a read error may be involved. This rearrangement joins TRBV7-7 to TRBJ2-4; TRBD2 matches 10 bases. CDR1 SSHAT and CDR2 FNYEAQ come from the germline V gene (reference sequence). CDR3 size: 19 residues. CDR3 sequence reads: CASSLALGVAGGPGSTQYF. Here the CDR3 DNA reads TGTGCTAGCAGCTTAGCGCTAGGGGTAGCGGGGGGCCCCGGATCGACTCAGTACTTC.

This sequence joins TRBV5-1 and TRBJ2-3; no definite D call. Trimming left V 1 base short and J 4 bases short, with 13 bases between. Germline lookup yields CDR1 SGHRS and CDR2 YFSETQ. The CDR3 is 15 residues long. The CDR3 coding sequence is TGCGCCAGCAGCTTGCGAGGCCTCGCGGCAGATACGCAGTATTTT. It encodes CASSLRGLAADTQYF.